The clone carrying this TCR beta chain was observed once. The data originate from a study of blood T cell repertoires in COVID-19. Overall study: The study drew acute and convalescent COVID-19 samples from the United States, Italy and Spain. PBMCs, B-cell-depleted T cells, or T cells provided the cDNA or gDNA that made up the material.

Trimming pared 3 bases from V and 1 base from J, leaving 9 bases between. The CDR3 covers 14 residues. CDR1 and CDR2 (germline): LNHDA, SQIVND (reference sequence). Authors' analysis steps: Scientists estimated how many nucleated cells there were by amplifying reference gene primers. Measured with immunoSEQ multiplex PCR; TCRdb has only the in-frame clones, and not every one. V, J and clone size are those of that table, while D and trimming were read from the DNA. The sample shows roughly 100,000 clones, 84% of them seen only once. V gene TRBV19 combines with J gene TRBJ1-1; D call uncertain. What was sequenced was peripheral blood. This clonotype was sampled from a man aged 35 to 55 with active or convalescent COVID-19. The CDR3 DNA is TGTGCCAGTAGTATCCTGGACTGGAACACTGAAGCTTTCTTT. Its translation: CASSILDWNTEAFF.